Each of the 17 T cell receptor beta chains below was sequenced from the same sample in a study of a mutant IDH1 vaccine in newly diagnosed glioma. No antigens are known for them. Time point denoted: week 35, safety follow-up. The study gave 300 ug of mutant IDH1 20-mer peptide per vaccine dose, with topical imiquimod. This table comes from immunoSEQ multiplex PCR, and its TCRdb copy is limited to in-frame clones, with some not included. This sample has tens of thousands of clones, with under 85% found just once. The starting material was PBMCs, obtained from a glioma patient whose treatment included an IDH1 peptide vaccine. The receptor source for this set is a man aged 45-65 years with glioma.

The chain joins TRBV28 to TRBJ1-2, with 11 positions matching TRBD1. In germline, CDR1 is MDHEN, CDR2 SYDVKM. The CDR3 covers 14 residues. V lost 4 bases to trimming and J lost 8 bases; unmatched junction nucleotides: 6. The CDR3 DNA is TGTGCCAGCAGTTCTTGGACAGGGGGCGAGGGCTACACCTTC. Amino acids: CASSSWTGGEGYTF.

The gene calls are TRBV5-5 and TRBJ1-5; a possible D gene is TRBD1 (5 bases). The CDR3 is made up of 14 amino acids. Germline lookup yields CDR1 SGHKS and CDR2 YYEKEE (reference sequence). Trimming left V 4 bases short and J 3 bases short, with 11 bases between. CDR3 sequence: CASSITGDNQPQHF. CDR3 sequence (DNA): TGTGCCAGCAGCATTACAGGAGACAATCAGCCCCAGCATTTT.

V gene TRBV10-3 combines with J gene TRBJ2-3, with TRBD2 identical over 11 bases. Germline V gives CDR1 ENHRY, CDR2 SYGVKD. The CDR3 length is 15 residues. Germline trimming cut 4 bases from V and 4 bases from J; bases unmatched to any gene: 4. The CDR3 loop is CAISALAGEADTQYF. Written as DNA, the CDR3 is TGTGCCATCAGTGCACTAGCGGGGGAGGCAGATACGCAGTATTTT.

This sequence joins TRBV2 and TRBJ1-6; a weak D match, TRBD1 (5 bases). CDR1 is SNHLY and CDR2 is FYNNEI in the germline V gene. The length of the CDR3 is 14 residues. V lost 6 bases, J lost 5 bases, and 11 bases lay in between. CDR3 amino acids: CASSQGGDNSPLHF. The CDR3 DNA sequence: TGTGCCAGCAGCCAGGGAGGTGATAATTCACCCCTCCACTTT.

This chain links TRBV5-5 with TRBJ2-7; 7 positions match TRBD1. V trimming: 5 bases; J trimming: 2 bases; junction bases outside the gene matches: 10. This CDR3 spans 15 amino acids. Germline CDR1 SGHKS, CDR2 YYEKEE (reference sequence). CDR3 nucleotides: TGTGCCAGCAGTCCCACGGGACAGTCGACCTACGAGCAGTACTTC. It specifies CASSPTGQSTYEQYF.

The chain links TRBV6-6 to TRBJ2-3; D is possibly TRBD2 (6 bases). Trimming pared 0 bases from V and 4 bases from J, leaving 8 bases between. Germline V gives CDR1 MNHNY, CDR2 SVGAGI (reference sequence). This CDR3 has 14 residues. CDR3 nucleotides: TGTGCCAGCAGTTACTCGACGGGGGCAGATACGCAGTATTTT. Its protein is CASSYSTGADTQYF.

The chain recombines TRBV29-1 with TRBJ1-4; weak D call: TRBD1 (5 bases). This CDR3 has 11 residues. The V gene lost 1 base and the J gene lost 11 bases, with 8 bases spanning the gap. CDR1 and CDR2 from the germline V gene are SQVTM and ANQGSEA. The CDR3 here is CSVEAGYKLFF. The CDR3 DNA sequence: TGCAGCGTTGAAGCAGGGTACAAACTGTTTTTT.

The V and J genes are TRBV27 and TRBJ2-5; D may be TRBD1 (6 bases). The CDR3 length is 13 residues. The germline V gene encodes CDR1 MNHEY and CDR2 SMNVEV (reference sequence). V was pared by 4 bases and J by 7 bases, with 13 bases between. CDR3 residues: CASSSHLRGTQYF. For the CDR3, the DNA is TGTGCCAGCAGTTCCCACCTCAGGGGGACCCAGTACTTC.

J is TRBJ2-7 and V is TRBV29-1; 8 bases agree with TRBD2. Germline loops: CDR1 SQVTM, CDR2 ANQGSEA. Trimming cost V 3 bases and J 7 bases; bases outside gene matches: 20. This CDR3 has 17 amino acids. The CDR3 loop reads CSVDFFGGGGYEGEQYF. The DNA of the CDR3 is TGCAGCGTTGACTTTTTTGGTGGCGGGGGGTATGAGGGGGAGCAGTACTTC.

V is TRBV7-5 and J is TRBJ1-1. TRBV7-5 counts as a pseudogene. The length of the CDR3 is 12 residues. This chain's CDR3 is CARSLGRSEAFF. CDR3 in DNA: TGTGCCAGAAGCTTAGGGCGCTCTGAAGCTTTCTTT.

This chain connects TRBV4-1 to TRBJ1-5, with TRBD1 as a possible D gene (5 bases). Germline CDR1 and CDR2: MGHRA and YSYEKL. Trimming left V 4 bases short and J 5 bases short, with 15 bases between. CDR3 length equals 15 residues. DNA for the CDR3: TGCGCCAGCAGCCGAGAAGGGAGGGGAGATCAGCCCCAGCATTTT. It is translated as CASSREGRGDQPQHF.

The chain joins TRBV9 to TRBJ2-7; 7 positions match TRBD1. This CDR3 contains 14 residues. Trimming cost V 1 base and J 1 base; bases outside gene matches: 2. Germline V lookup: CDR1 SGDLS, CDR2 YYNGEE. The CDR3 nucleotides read TGTGCCAGCAGCGTAAGACAGGGATCCTACGAGCAGTACTTC. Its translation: CASSVRQGSYEQYF.

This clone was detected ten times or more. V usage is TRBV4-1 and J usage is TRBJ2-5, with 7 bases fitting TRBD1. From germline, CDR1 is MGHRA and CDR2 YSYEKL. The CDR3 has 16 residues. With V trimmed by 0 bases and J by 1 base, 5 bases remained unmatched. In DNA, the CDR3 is TGCGCCAGCAGCCAAGATCCCGGACAGGTCCAAGAGACCCAGTACTTC. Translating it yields CASSQDPGQVQETQYF.

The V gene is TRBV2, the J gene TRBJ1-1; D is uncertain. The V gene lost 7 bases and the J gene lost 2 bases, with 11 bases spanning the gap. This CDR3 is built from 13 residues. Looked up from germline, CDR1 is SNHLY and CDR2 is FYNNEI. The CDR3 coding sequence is TGTGCCAGCACGTCGCAGCATAACACTGAAGCTTTCTTT. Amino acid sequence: CASTSQHNTEAFF.

The CDR3 loop is CASTHGGGRGDTQYF. CDR3 nucleotide sequence: TGTGCCAGCACCCATGGGGGGGGGCGGGGAGATACGCAGTATTTT. V is TRBV13 and J is TRBJ2-3; tentatively, D is TRBD2 (7 bases). CDR1 PRHDT and CDR2 FYEKMQ come from the germline V gene (reference sequence). This CDR3 has 15 residues. Between the trimmed V and J ends, which lost 7 bases and 5 bases, there was a span of 19 bases.

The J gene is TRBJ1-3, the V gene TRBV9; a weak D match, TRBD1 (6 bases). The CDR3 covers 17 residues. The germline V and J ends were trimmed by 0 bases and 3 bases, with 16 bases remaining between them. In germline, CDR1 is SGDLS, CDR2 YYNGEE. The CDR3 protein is CASSVDIRGARGNTIYF. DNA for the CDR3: TGTGCCAGCAGCGTAGATATCCGGGGGGCGCGTGGAAACACCATATATTTT.

The DNA of the CDR3 is TGTGCCAGCAGCTCGGGAGGCATTGCGGGAAACACCATATATTTT. Translated, it gives CASSSGGIAGNTIYF. The chain joins TRBV7-9 to TRBJ1-3; D not certain. The V end lost 4 bases, the J end lost 4 bases, and 14 bases lay between the germline ends. CDR3 length equals 15 residues. Germline V gene data show CDR1 as SEHNR and CDR2 as FQNEAQ (reference sequence).